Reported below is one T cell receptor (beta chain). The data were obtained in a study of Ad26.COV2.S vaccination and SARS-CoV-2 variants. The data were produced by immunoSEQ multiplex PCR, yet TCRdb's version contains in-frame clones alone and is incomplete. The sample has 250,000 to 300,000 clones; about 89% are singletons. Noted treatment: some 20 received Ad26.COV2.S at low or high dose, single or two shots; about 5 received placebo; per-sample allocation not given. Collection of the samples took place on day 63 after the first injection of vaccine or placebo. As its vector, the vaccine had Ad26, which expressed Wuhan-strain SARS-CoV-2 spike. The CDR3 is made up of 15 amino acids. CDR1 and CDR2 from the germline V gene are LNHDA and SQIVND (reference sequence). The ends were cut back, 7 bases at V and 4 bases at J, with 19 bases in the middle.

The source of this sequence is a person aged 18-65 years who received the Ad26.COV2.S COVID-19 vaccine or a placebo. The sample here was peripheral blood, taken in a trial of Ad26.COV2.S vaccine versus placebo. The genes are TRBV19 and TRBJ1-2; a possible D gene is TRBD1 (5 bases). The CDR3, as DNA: TGTGCCAGTACTCCCTGGAGGGACCCATCCTATGGCTACACCTTC. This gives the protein CASTPWRDPSYGYTF.